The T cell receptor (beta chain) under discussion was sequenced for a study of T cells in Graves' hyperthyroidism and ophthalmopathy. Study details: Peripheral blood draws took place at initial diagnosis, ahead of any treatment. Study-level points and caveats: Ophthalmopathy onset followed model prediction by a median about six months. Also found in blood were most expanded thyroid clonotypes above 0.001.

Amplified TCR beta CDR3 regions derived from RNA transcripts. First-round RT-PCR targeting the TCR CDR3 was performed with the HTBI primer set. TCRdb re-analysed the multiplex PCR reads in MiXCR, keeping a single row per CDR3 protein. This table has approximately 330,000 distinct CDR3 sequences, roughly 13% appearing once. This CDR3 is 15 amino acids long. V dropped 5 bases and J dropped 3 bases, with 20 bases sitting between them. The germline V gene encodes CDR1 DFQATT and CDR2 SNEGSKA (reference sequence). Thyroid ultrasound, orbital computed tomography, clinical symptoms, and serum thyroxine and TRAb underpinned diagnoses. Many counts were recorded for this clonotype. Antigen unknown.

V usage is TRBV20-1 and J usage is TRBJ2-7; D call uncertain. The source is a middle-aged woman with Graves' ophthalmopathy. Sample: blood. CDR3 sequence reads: CSAYSPSRAVYEQYF. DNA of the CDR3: TGCAGTGCTTACAGTCCCAGCCGGGCAGTCTACGAGCAGTACTTC.